This is a list of T cell receptor beta chains from one sample in a study of cytomegalovirus exposure and HLA in healthy donors. This table comes from immunoSEQ multiplex PCR, and its TCRdb copy is limited to in-frame clones, with some not included. The repertoire holds around 130,000 clones, with more than 60% as singletons. What was sequenced was PBMCs. These TCRs come from a woman in her thirties or forties in good health and CMV-seropositive. The CDR3 runs from the conserved cysteine through the conserved F or W. D genes are given only for firm matches. Some rows have no size entry. The others give once, few or many, or a class for an expanded clone.

V gene	CDR3 length	J gene	D gene	clone size	CDR3 DNA	CDR3 protein
TRBV27	15	TRBJ1-1	NA	few	TGTGCCAGCAGTTTATCTGCCGATCAGGTCACTGAAGCTTTCTTT	CASSLSADQVTEAFF
TRBV14	14	TRBJ2-1	NA	NA	TGTGCCAGCAGCCGCATTAGCGCGTACAATGAGCAGTTCTTC	CASSRISAYNEQFF
TRBV5-4	15	TRBJ2-7	TRBD1	NA	TGTGCCAGCAGCTGGGGACAGGCCGAGGCCCACGAGCAGTACTTC	CASSWGQAEAHEQYF
TRBV6-5	14	TRBJ2-1	TRBD2	NA	TGTGCCAGCAGCGGGACTAGCTCCTACAATGAGCAGTTCTTC	CASSGTSSYNEQFF
TRBV19	14	TRBJ1-2	NA	few	TGTGCCAGTTGCCCGGGAGGGAGCAACCATGGCTACACCTTC	CASCPGGSNHGYTF
TRBV15	16	TRBJ1-1	TRBD1	NA	TGTGCCACCAGCAGGGGGACAGGGGGATTTGGAACTGAAGCTTTCTTT	CATSRGTGGFGTEAFF
TRBV10-3	14	TRBJ2-5	NA	NA	TGTGCCACCCACGGGGTTGAGGGCCAAGAGACCCAGTACTTC	CATHGVEGQETQYF
TRBV29-1	12	TRBJ1-2	NA	few	TGCAGCGTCGCCCGGACAACTTATGGCTACACCTTC	CSVARTTYGYTF
TRBV2	11	TRBJ1-1	NA	NA	TGTGCCAGCAGTGCGAGAGAGGAAGCTTTCTTT	CASSAREEAFF
TRBV19	13	TRBJ2-1	NA	NA	TGTGCCAGTAGTGTCTCTCATAGCAATGAGCAGTTCTTC	CASSVSHSNEQFF
TRBV10-3	14	TRBJ2-1	TRBD1	NA	TGTGCCATCAGTGCGGACAGGGGGAGGAATGAGCAGTTCTTC	CAISADRGRNEQFF
TRBV9	16	TRBJ2-6	NA	few	TGTGCCAGCAGCGCCCCGCCGGGCTCTGGGGCCAACGTCCTGACTTTC	CASSAPPGSGANVLTF
TRBV9	13	TRBJ2-5	NA	NA	TGTGCCAGCAGCGTAACCGGCCAAGAGACCCAGTACTTC	CASSVTGQETQYF
TRBV9	15	TRBJ2-1	TRBD1	NA	TGTGCCAGCAGCGTAGAGCCGACAGGGTTGAATGAGCAGTTCTTC	CASSVEPTGLNEQFF
TRBV7-6	17	TRBJ2-1	TRBD2	NA	TGTGCCAGCAGTAGTAGCGGGGTCAGTAGCTCCTACAATGAGCAGTTCTTC	CASSSSGVSSSYNEQFF
TRBV13	15	TRBJ1-4	TRBD1	NA	TGTGCCAGCAGCGATCGCGGACAGGCCCTAGAAAAACTGTTTTTT	CASSDRGQALEKLFF
TRBV29-1	13	TRBJ1-1	NA	NA	TGCAGCGTATACGGGGGGGTGAACACTGAAGCTTTCTTT	CSVYGGVNTEAFF
TRBV6-5	15	TRBJ2-7	TRBD2	NA	TGTGCCAGCAGTTACCAGGTAGGGACTACGGACGAGCAGTACTTC	CASSYQVGTTDEQYF
TRBV12-1	18	TRBJ1-5	NA	once	TGTGCCAGCAGCCCGTCGGCACAGAACCACCAAGTCAATCAGCCCCAGCATTTT	CASSPSAQNHQVNQPQHF
TRBV29-1	13	TRBJ2-7	NA	many	TGCAGCGTCTCCGAGACCGTTCGGGGCGAGCAGTACTTC	CSVSETVRGEQYF
TRBV9	14	TRBJ1-5	NA	NA	TGTGCCAGCAGCGTAGGAGGAGGGAATCAGCCCCAGCATTTT	CASSVGGGNQPQHF
TRBV2	14	TRBJ1-5	NA	once	TGTGCCAGCAGTGAAAAGGGAGGGGATCAGCCCCAGCATTTT	CASSEKGGDQPQHF
TRBV11-3	15	TRBJ2-7	NA	NA	TGTGCCAGCAGCTTAGGGTGGGCCATATCCTACGAGCAGTACTTC	CASSLGWAISYEQYF
TRBV19	14	TRBJ2-3	NA	once	TGTGCCAGTAGTATGTACGGAGGTGGAGATACGCAGTATTTT	CASSMYGGGDTQYF
TRBV9	13	TRBJ1-4	NA	few	TGTGCCAGCAGCAGCACAACTAATGAAAAACTGTTTTTT	CASSSTTNEKLFF
TRBV5-6	13	TRBJ2-1	TRBD2	NA	TGTGCCAGCAGGTTGGGACTAGCGGATGAGCAGTTCTTC	CASRLGLADEQFF
TRBV6-1	15	TRBJ2-3	TRBD1	NA	TGTGCCAGCAGTTCTGGGACAGGGGGCATGGATACGCAGTATTTT	CASSSGTGGMDTQYF
TRBV6-1	16	TRBJ2-7	TRBD2	NA	TGTGCCAGCAGTGGGCTAGCGGAGCCCCGCCGGAGCGAGCAGTACTTC	CASSGLAEPRRSEQYF
TRBV2	12	TRBJ1-4	NA	NA	TGTGCCAGCAGACTGATAAGCGAAAAACTGTTTTTT	CASRLISEKLFF
TRBV4-2	18	TRBJ1-5	NA	NA	TGTGCCAGCAGCCAAGATGTGTCCAGGGGCAGCTTCGATCAGCCCCAGCATTTT	CASSQDVSRGSFDQPQHF
TRBV6-6	14	TRBJ2-1	TRBD2	few	TGTGCCAGCACCCAAGGACTAGCGGACAATGAGCAGTTCTTC	CASTQGLADNEQFF
TRBV9	17	TRBJ2-2	TRBD1	NA	TGTGCCAGCAGTCCTCGACTGGGACAGGGATTGACCGGGGAGCTGTTTTTT	CASSPRLGQGLTGELFF